These T cell receptor beta chains were read from a single sample in a study of CD8+CD57+ T cells in acquired aplastic anemia. One entry per CDR3 protein, called by TCRdb with MiXCR from the reads. The table records 62,000 or so distinct CDR3 sequences, 54% of them present only once. Sample: sorted CD4+, CD8+, or CD8+CD57+ T cells (not recorded which) from PBMCs. All receptors come from a human donor in good health, serving as a control. Both conserved end residues are part of each CDR3. The order of the fields is J gene, clone size, V gene, D gene, CDR3 protein, CDR3 DNA. A D gene is named only where the DNA matches it firmly. Rows give clone size only sometimes, using once, few, many, or a class for an expanded clone.

TRBJ1-1	once	TRBV19	NA	CASSPTGVGAFF	TGTGCCAGTAGTCCGACCGGGGTTGGGGCTTTCTTT
TRBJ1-5	NA	TRBV2	NA	CASSVSYSNQPQHF	TGTGCCAGCAGTGTTAGTTATAGCAATCAGCCCCAGCATTTT
TRBJ2-7	many	TRBV9	NA	CASSAQPPPYEQYF	TGTGCCAGCAGCGCCCAGCCGCCGCCCTACGAGCAGTACTTC
TRBJ2-5	NA	TRBV29-1	TRBD2	CSVEGLAGASGELRETQYF	TGCAGCGTTGAAGGACTAGCGGGGGCGTCGGGGGAGCTGAGGGAGACCCAGTACTTC
TRBJ1-2	NA	TRBV10-3	NA	CAVMDGDYFMGYVF	TGTGCCGTTATGGACGGGGACTACTTTATGGGCTACGTTTTC
TRBJ1-5	many	TRBV7-9	NA	CASSLSGALHPQHF	TGTGCCAGCAGCTTATCCGGGGCGCTGCACCCCCAGCATTTT
TRBJ1-3	NA	TRBV15	NA	CATGRALDPGNTIYF	TGTGCCACCGGGAGGGCACTTGATCCTGGAAACACCATATATTTT
TRBJ2-2	NA	TRBV7-9	NA	CASSLGWGTELFF	TGTGCCAGCAGCTTAGGTTGGGGGACGGAGCTGTTTTTT
TRBJ1-2	once	TRBV11-2	NA	CASSLHRRVGDYGYTF	TGTGCCAGCAGCTTACATCGAAGGGTGGGGGACTATGGCTACACCTTC
TRBJ1-1	NA	TRBV10-3	NA	CAIGDNTITEAFF	TGTGCCATCGGGGACAATACGATCACTGAAGCTTTCTTT
TRBJ1-2	many	TRBV7-9	NA	CASSSQVSRYYGYTF	TGTGCCAGCAGCTCCCAAGTAAGCCGCTACTATGGCTACACCTTC
TRBJ2-7	NA	TRBV19	TRBD1	CASSVTGGYEQYF	TGTGCCAGTAGTGTGACAGGGGGCTACGAGCAGTACTTC
TRBJ2-2	NA	TRBV7-8	NA	CASSPQYTGELFF	TGTGCCAGCAGTCCCCAATACACCGGGGAGCTGTTTTTT
TRBJ2-1	many	TRBV6-1	NA	CASSDTGPYNEQFF	TGTGCCAGCAGTGATACTGGCCCCTACAATGAGCAGTTCTTC
TRBJ2-6	NA	TRBV7-2	NA	CASSLMTGANVLTF	TGTGCCAGCAGCCTGATGACAGGGGCCAACGTCCTGACTTTC
TRBJ1-4	many	TRBV20-1	NA	CSARHATNEKLFF	TGCAGTGCCAGACACGCAACTAATGAAAAACTGTTTTTT
TRBJ1-2	NA	TRBV15	NA	CATSRVRLPGYGYTF	TGTGCCACCAGCAGAGTACGGCTTCCGGGCTATGGCTACACCTTC
TRBJ1-2	NA	TRBV15	NA	CATSGGTREIYGYTF	TGTGCCACCAGCGGCGGGACTCGAGAAATCTATGGCTACACCTTC
TRBJ1-2	NA	TRBV7-2	NA	CASSSQRGDGYTF	TGTGCCAGCAGCTCCCAACGGGGGGACGGCTACACCTTC
TRBJ2-3	NA	TRBV20-1	NA	CSAREPRAGDTQYF	TGCAGTGCTAGAGAACCCAGGGCGGGGGATACGCAGTATTTT
TRBJ2-7	NA	TRBV15	NA	CATSRPGVDEQYF	TGTGCCACCAGCAGACCAGGGGTGGACGAGCAGTACTTC
TRBJ2-3	NA	TRBV19	TRBD2	CASSAFGGAGDPDTQYF	TGTGCCAGTAGCGCCTTCGGGGGGGCAGGAGATCCAGATACGCAGTATTTT
TRBJ2-5	NA	TRBV7-2	NA	CASSPSGRGQETQYF	TGTGCCAGCAGTCCGTCCGGGCGGGGCCAAGAGACCCAGTACTTC
TRBJ2-5	NA	TRBV10-2	NA	CATLRETGIWETQYF	TGCGCCACCCTACGTGAAACAGGGATCTGGGAGACTCAGTACTTC
TRBJ2-1	NA	TRBV7-7	NA	CASSLSSNRVDEQFF	TGTGCTAGCAGCTTATCGTCTAACAGGGTCGATGAGCAGTTCTTC
TRBJ1-2	NA	TRBV6-1	NA	CASRTAYGYTF	TGTGCCAGCAGGACAGCCTATGGCTACACCTTC
TRBJ2-3	many	TRBV7-2	NA	CASSLASVQGDTQYF	TGTGCCAGCAGCTTAGCTTCCGTACAGGGAGATACGCAGTATTTT
TRBJ1-2	NA	TRBV7-3	TRBD1	CASSLAAGGGRDYGYTF	TGTGCCAGCAGCTTAGCGGCAGGGGGCGGCCGAGATTATGGCTACACCTTC
TRBJ2-7	few	TRBV2	NA	CASSEALSSDEQYF	TGTGCCAGCAGTGAAGCGCTTAGTAGCGACGAGCAGTACTTC
TRBJ2-7	NA	TRBV7-3	TRBD1	CASSRVPGQGLYEQYF	TGTGCCAGCAGCCGGGTTCCGGGACAGGGACTGTACGAGCAGTACTTC
TRBJ2-6	once	TRBV10-3	NA	CAISESGGLGPSVLTF	TGTGCCATCAGTGAGTCGGGCGGGTTGGGGCCATCAGTCCTGACTTTC
TRBJ1-2	NA	TRBV6-5	TRBD1	CASSSTGQGYGYTF	TGTGCCAGCAGTTCCACGGGACAGGGCTATGGCTACACCTTC
TRBJ2-3	NA	TRBV29-1	NA	CSVVENYNEQYF	TGCAGCGTTGTGGAAAACTACAATGAGCAGTATTTT